These 14 T cell receptor beta chains originate from one sample sequenced in a study of beta chain features in type 1 diabetes. No cognate antigen is known for these TCRs. Study-wide results and limits: Patients with Type 1 diabetes showed moderately but significantly shorter TCRB CDR3s in all four CD4+ subsets.

The investigators reverse transcribed all of the isolated RNA, so they sequenced expressed TCRB transcripts. The table came from immunoSEQ multiplex PCR; TCRdb's copy has only in-frame clones and leaves some out. The table lists hundreds of thousands of clones, 10% to 15% of them singletons, with approximately 0.022% in the top ten. Specimen: naive CD4+ T cells from blood. The receptors were gathered from a man between 18 and 29 years old with type 1 diabetes.

This sequence joins TRBV5-1 and TRBJ1-1; TRBD1 is a possible D gene (5 bases). From germline, CDR1 is SGHRS and CDR2 YFSETQ. V was trimmed by 5 bases and J by 2 bases, leaving 10 bases between them. The CDR3 is 13 residues long. The CDR3 DNA follows: TGCGCCAGCAGTAAAGACAGTAACACTGAAGCTTTCTTT. Translated, it gives CASSKDSNTEAFF.

Of note for this clone: The same CDR3 arises from other DNA sequences in this sample as well. The chain carries TRBV10-3 and TRBJ2-3; no definite D call. V lost 8 bases to trimming and J lost 0 bases, with 6 bases between them. Germline V lookup: CDR1 ENHRY, CDR2 SYGVKD. The CDR3 sequence is 12 residues long. The CDR3 protein is CAIRDSTDTQYF. In DNA form, the CDR3 reads TGTGCCATCCGAGACAGCACAGATACGCAGTATTTT.

V gene TRBV5-4 combines with J gene TRBJ2-5, with TRBD2 matching 8 bases. The V and J ends lost 0 bases and 7 bases, in that order; junction bases with no gene match: 14. From germline, CDR1 is SGHNT and CDR2 YYREEE (reference sequence). This CDR3 is 17 amino acids long. As DNA, the CDR3 is TGTGCCAGCAGCTTGGAGGGTAGCGGGGTCCGCGGGGTGACCCAGTACTTC. It codes for CASSLEGSGVRGVTQYF. The complete variable domain, with remaining parts taken from reference TRBV5-4 and TRBJ2-5, reads ETGVTQSPTHLIKTRGQQVTLRCSSQSGHNTVSWYQQALGQGPQFIFQYYREEENGRGNFPPRFSGLQFPNYSSELNVNALELDDSALYLCASSLEGSGVRGVTQYFGPGTRLLVL.

This chain links TRBV30 with TRBJ2-3, with TRBD1 matching 8 bases. Looked up from germline, CDR1 is GTSNPN and CDR2 is SVGIG (reference sequence). The length of the CDR3 is 16 residues. V lost 0 bases and J lost 4; bases outside the gene matches: 9. The CDR3 here is CAWSVGYRGYADTQYF. CDR3 nucleotide sequence: TGTGCCTGGAGTGTGGGGTACAGGGGGTACGCAGATACGCAGTATTTT.

This clone was seen more than once but under ten times. The chain uses TRBV18 and TRBJ1-2; 7 bases fit TRBD1. Germline CDR1 reads KGHSH; CDR2 reads LQKENI. The CDR3 runs 15 residues. V trimming: 0 bases; J trimming: 6 bases; junction bases outside the gene matches: 7. The CDR3: CASSPPGGTADGYTF. The CDR3, as DNA: TGTGCCAGCTCACCACCCGGGGGGACAGCGGATGGCTACACCTTC. Based on the CDR3 plus reference TRBV18 and TRBJ1-2, the full variable domain is NAGVMQNPRHLVRRRGQEARLRCSPMKGHSHVYWYRQLPEEGLKFMVYLQKENIIDESGMPKERFSAEFPKEGPSILRIQQVVRGDSAAYFCASSPPGGTADGYTFGSGTRLTVV.

V and J are TRBV4-1 and TRBJ1-3; D gene unclear. This CDR3 contains 16 residues. Germline lookup yields CDR1 MGHRA and CDR2 YSYEKL. The V end lost 0 bases, the J end lost 4 bases, and 13 bases lay between the germline ends. The DNA of the CDR3 is TGCGCCAGCAGCCAAGAGAGTATTTCCAGAGGAAACACCATATATTTT. It specifies CASSQESISRGNTIYF.

The chain joins TRBV6-1 to TRBJ2-1; 10 bases are a match to TRBD2. The CDR3 is 14 amino acids. The V and J ends lost 4 bases and 4 bases, in that order; junction bases with no gene match: 1. The germline gives CDR1 MNHNS, CDR2 SASEGT. In DNA form, the CDR3 reads TGTGCCAGCAGTGCACTAGCGGGGTACAATGAGCAGTTCTTC. Its translation: CASSALAGYNEQFF.

The rearrangement links TRBV10-3 to TRBJ2-3; D may be TRBD1 (6 bases). CDR1 is ENHRY, CDR2 SYGVKD, per germline. CDR3 size: 14 residues. V shed 6 bases and J shed 2 bases, with 12 bases lying between them. CDR3 DNA: TGTGCCATCAGGGACAGTAAAAACACAGATACGCAGTATTTT. Amino acid sequence: CAIRDSKNTDTQYF.

Remarks on this clone: Other nucleotide sequences from this sample produce the same CDR3. This chain uses TRBV5-1 with TRBJ2-5; D not resolved. CDR1 is SGHRS, CDR2 YFSETQ, per germline. The V end lost 0 bases, the J end lost 1 base, and 7 bases lay between the germline ends. The CDR3 is made up of 14 amino acids. DNA of the CDR3: TGCGCCAGCAGCTTGGGGCGCGGCCAAGAGACCCAGTACTTC. Amino acids: CASSLGRGQETQYF.

A few counts support this clone. This chain joins TRBV27 and TRBJ1-2; D perhaps matches TRBD1 (6 bases). Germline CDR1 MNHEY, CDR2 SMNVEV (reference sequence). The V end lost 4 bases, the J end lost 6 bases, and 12 bases lay between the germline ends. This CDR3 has 13 residues. The CDR3 is CASSSQGWNGYTF. CDR3 in DNA: TGTGCCAGCAGTTCACAGGGATGGAATGGCTACACCTTC.

The V gene is TRBV11-2, the J gene TRBJ2-5; D remains unclear. V lost 3 bases to trimming and J lost 2 bases, with 22 bases between them. The CDR3 is made up of 18 amino acids. In germline, CDR1 is SGHAT, CDR2 FQNNGV. The CDR3 loop reads CASSLPPGLRGEQETQYF. CDR3 nucleotide sequence: TGTGCCAGCAGCTTGCCCCCTGGATTGCGCGGAGAACAAGAGACCCAGTACTTC.

Of note for this clone: The identical CDR3 is also encoded by other nucleotide sequences in the sample. The V and J genes are TRBV30 and TRBJ1-1; perhaps TRBD1 as D (6 bases). Trimming pared 0 bases from V and 4 bases from J, leaving 12 bases between. Germline V gives CDR1 GTSNPN, CDR2 SVGIG (reference sequence). The CDR3 is 14 residues long. The CDR3 reads CAWSVSGGGTEAFF. The CDR3 bases are TGTGCCTGGAGTGTATCGGGAGGGGGCACTGAAGCTTTCTTT.

The chain carries TRBV7-2 and TRBJ2-5; D call uncertain. Trimming stripped 2 bases from V and 5 bases from J, with 12 bases between. The CDR3 loop spans 14 amino acids. Germline-derived CDR1 and CDR2 are SGHTA and FQGNSA. CDR3 bases: TGTGCCAGCAGCTTACAGACCGACCTGGAGACCCAGTACTTC. Translation gives CASSLQTDLETQYF. The entire variable domain, with the rest obtained from reference TRBV7-2 and TRBJ2-5, is as follows: GAGVSQSPSNKVTEKGKDVELRCDPISGHTALYWYRQSLGQGLEFLIYFQGNSAPDKSGLPSDRFSAERTGGSVSTLTIQRTQQEDSAVYLCASSLQTDLETQYFGPGTRLLVL.

In regard to this clone: The sample has other DNA sequences that encode this CDR3 too. V is TRBV5-1 and J is TRBJ2-1; TRBD1 might be the D (6 bases). Germline CDR1 is SGHRS and CDR2 is YFSETQ. V lost 3 bases, J lost 2 bases, and 9 bases lay in between. This CDR3 region has 14 residues. For the CDR3, the DNA is TGCGCCAGCAGCTCCCGGGACACCTACAATGAGCAGTTCTTC. Translating it yields CASSSRDTYNEQFF.